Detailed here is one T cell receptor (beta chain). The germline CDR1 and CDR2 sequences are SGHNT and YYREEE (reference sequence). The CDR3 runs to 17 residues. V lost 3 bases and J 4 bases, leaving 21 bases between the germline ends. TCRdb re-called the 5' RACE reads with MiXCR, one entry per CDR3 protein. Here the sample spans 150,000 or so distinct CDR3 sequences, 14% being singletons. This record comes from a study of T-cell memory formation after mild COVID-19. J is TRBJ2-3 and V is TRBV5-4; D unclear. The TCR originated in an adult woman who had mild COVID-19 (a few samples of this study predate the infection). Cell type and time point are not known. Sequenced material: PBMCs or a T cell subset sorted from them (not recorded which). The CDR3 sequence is CASSSTAFLGEADTQYF. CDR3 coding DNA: TGTGCCAGCAGCTCGACCGCCTTTTTAGGAGAGGCAGATACGCAGTATTTT.